This is a list of T cell receptor beta chains from one sample in a study of blood T cell repertoires in COVID-19. Generated by immunoSEQ multiplex PCR, the TCRdb table keeps only in-frame clones and is missing some. The data contain nearly 50,000 clones, roughly 84% of them singletons. The source material was peripheral blood. These receptors were taken from a woman aged 55-70 years with acute or convalescent COVID-19. CDR3s include the opening cysteine and the closing phenylalanine or tryptophan. A D gene is named only where the DNA matches it firmly. Not all rows give a size; the values are once, few, many and, for expanded clones, a class.

D gene: TRBD1
clone size: NA
J gene: TRBJ1-3
V gene: TRBV5-1
CDR3 protein: CASSLTTGGPSGNTIYF
CDR3 DNA: TGCGCCAGCAGCTTGACAACAGGGGGACCCTCTGGAAACACCATATATTTT

D gene: TRBD1
clone size: NA
J gene: TRBJ2-5
V gene: TRBV6-6
CDR3 protein: CASSHVGGGIETQYF
CDR3 DNA: TGTGCCAGCAGCCACGTAGGGGGCGGAATAGAGACCCAGTACTTC

D gene: NA
clone size: NA
J gene: TRBJ1-4
V gene: TRBV7-8
CDR3 protein: CASSLVGIRSGSTNEKLFF
CDR3 DNA: TGTGCCAGCAGCTTAGTCGGGATCCGCTCCGGTTCAACTAATGAAAAACTGTTTTTT

D gene: NA
clone size: NA
J gene: TRBJ1-1
V gene: TRBV19
CDR3 protein: CASSISATEAFF
CDR3 DNA: TGTGCCAGTAGTATATCTGCGACTGAAGCTTTCTTT

D gene: TRBD1
clone size: NA
J gene: TRBJ2-7
V gene: TRBV6-5
CDR3 protein: CASRTTGLPYEQYF
CDR3 DNA: TGTGCCAGCAGAACGACAGGGCTTCCCTACGAGCAGTACTTC

D gene: TRBD1
clone size: NA
J gene: TRBJ1-5
V gene: TRBV7-2
CDR3 protein: CASSLALGQNQPQHF
CDR3 DNA: TGTGCCAGCAGCTTAGCGCTGGGACAGAATCAGCCCCAGCATTTT

D gene: TRBD2
clone size: NA
J gene: TRBJ2-2
V gene: TRBV11-2
CDR3 protein: CASSSWEGTGELFF
CDR3 DNA: TGTGCCAGCAGCTCCTGGGAGGGGACCGGGGAGCTGTTTTTT

D gene: NA
clone size: NA
J gene: TRBJ2-1
V gene: TRBV10-3
CDR3 protein: CAISESTPYNEQFF
CDR3 DNA: TGTGCCATCAGTGAGTCGACACCTTACAATGAGCAGTTCTTC

D gene: NA
clone size: few
J gene: TRBJ2-1
V gene: TRBV15
CDR3 protein: CATSRGLSSYNEQFF
CDR3 DNA: TGTGCCACCAGCAGAGGTCTGAGCTCCTACAATGAGCAGTTCTTC

D gene: TRBD1
clone size: NA
J gene: TRBJ2-7
V gene: TRBV5-4
CDR3 protein: CASSIGTVYEQYF
CDR3 DNA: TGTGCCAGCAGCATCGGGACAGTATACGAGCAGTACTTC

D gene: NA
clone size: NA
J gene: TRBJ1-1
V gene: TRBV11-3
CDR3 protein: CASSLSGQGPVNTEAFF
CDR3 DNA: TGTGCCAGCAGCTTATCTGGGCAGGGGCCTGTGAACACTGAAGCTTTCTTT

D gene: NA
clone size: NA
J gene: TRBJ1-2
V gene: TRBV3-1/TRBV3-2
CDR3 protein: CASSQDRSIRGYGYTF
CDR3 DNA: TGTGCCAGCAGCCAAGATCGGTCTATCCGGGGCTATGGCTACACCTTC

D gene: TRBD2
clone size: NA
J gene: TRBJ2-2
V gene: TRBV9
CDR3 protein: CASSYRTSGSAAGELFF
CDR3 DNA: TGTGCCAGCAGCTACCGGACTAGCGGGAGCGCGGCCGGGGAGCTGTTTTTT

D gene: TRBD2
clone size: once
J gene: TRBJ2-2
V gene: TRBV7-6
CDR3 protein: CASSSSGGGTGELFF
CDR3 DNA: TGTGCCAGCAGCTCTAGCGGGGGTGGGACCGGGGAGCTGTTTTTT

D gene: NA
clone size: NA
J gene: TRBJ1-2
V gene: TRBV9
CDR3 protein: CASDRGGPNYGYTF
CDR3 DNA: TGTGCCAGCGACCGGGGGGGGCCAAACTATGGCTACACCTTC

D gene: TRBD2
clone size: NA
J gene: TRBJ2-5
V gene: TRBV7-2
CDR3 protein: CASSLVSSGGETQYF
CDR3 DNA: TGTGCCAGCAGCTTAGTTTCTAGCGGGGGAGAGACCCAGTACTTC

D gene: TRBD2
clone size: NA
J gene: TRBJ2-1
V gene: TRBV9
CDR3 protein: CASSVEAGGPNEQFF
CDR3 DNA: TGTGCCAGCAGCGTAGAAGCGGGAGGGCCAAATGAGCAGTTCTTC

D gene: TRBD2
clone size: NA
J gene: TRBJ2-3
V gene: TRBV7-9
CDR3 protein: CASSQGGLAGPTGTDTQYF
CDR3 DNA: TGTGCCAGCAGCCAGGGGGGACTAGCGGGGCCCACCGGGACAGATACGCAGTATTTT

D gene: NA
clone size: NA
J gene: TRBJ2-1
V gene: TRBV5-1
CDR3 protein: CASSPDSSSYNEQFF
CDR3 DNA: TGCGCCAGCAGCCCGGACAGTTCCTCCTACAATGAGCAGTTCTTC

D gene: NA
clone size: few
J gene: TRBJ2-3
V gene: TRBV5-1
CDR3 protein: CASSDLGTQYF
CDR3 DNA: TGCGCCAGCAGCGACCTAGGTACGCAGTATTTT

D gene: NA
clone size: many
J gene: TRBJ1-2
V gene: TRBV4-1
CDR3 protein: CASSQSLMSVTYGYTF
CDR3 DNA: TGCGCCAGCAGCCAATCCCTTATGTCAGTTACCTATGGCTACACCTTC

D gene: TRBD1
clone size: NA
J gene: TRBJ1-1
V gene: TRBV6-5
CDR3 protein: CASTRDSWGNTEAFF
CDR3 DNA: TGTGCCAGCACCAGGGACAGTTGGGGAAACACTGAAGCTTTCTTT

D gene: NA
clone size: few
J gene: TRBJ2-1
V gene: TRBV6-1
CDR3 protein: CASSEETASRVNEQFF
CDR3 DNA: TGTGCCAGCAGTGAAGAGACGGCATCCAGGGTCAATGAGCAGTTCTTC